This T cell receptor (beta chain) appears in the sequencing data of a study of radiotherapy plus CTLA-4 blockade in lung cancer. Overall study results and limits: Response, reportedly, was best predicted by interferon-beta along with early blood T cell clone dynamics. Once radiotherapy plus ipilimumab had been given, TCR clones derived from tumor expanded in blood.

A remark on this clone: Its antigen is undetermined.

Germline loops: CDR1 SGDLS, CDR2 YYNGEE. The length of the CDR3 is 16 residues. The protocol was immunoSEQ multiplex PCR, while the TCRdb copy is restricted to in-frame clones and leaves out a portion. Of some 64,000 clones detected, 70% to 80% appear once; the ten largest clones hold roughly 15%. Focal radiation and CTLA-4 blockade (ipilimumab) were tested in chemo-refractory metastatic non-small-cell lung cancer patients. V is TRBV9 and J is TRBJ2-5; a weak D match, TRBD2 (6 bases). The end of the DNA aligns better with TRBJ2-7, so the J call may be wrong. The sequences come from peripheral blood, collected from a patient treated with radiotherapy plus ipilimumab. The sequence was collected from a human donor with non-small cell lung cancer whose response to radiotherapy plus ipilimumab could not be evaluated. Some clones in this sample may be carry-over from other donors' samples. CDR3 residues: CASRVPGTQSSYEQYF. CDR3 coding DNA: TGTGCCAGCAGAGTCCCCGGGACTCAGAGCTCCTACGAGCAGTACTTC.